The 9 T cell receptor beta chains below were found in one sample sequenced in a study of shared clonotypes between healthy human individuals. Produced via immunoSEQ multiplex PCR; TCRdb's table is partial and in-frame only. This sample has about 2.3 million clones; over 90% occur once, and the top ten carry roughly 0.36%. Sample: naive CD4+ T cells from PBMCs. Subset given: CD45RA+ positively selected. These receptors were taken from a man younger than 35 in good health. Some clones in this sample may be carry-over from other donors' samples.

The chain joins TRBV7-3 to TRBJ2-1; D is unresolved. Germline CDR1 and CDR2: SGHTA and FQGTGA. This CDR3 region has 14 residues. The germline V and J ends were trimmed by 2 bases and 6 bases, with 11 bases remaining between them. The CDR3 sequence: CASSLGSFRNEQFF. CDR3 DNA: TGTGCCAGCAGCTTAGGGTCGTTCCGCAATGAGCAGTTCTTC. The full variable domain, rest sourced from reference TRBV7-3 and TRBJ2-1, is GAGVSQTPSNKVTEKGKYVELRCDPISGHTALYWYRQSLGQGPEFLIYFQGTGAADDSGLPNDRFFAVRPEGSVSTLKIQRTERGDSAVYLCASSLGSFRNEQFFGPGTRLTVL.

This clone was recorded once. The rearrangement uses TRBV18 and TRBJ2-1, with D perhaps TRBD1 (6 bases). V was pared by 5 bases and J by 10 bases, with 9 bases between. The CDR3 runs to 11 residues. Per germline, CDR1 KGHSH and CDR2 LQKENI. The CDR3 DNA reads TGTGCCAGCTCAAGGGACACCGAGCAGTTCTTC. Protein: CASSRDTEQFF. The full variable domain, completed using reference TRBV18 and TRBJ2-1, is NAGVMQNPRHLVRRRGQEARLRCSPMKGHSHVYWYRQLPEEGLKFMVYLQKENIIDESGMPKERFSAEFPKEGPSILRIQQVVRGDSAAYFCASSRDTEQFFGPGTRLTVL.

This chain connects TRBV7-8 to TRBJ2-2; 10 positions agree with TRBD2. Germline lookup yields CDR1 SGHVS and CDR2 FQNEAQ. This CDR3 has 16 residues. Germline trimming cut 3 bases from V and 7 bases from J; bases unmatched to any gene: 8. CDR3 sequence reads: CASSFGAGGLGGELFF. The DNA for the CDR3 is TGTGCCAGCAGCTTTGGAGCGGGAGGGTTAGGCGGGGAGCTGTTTTTT.

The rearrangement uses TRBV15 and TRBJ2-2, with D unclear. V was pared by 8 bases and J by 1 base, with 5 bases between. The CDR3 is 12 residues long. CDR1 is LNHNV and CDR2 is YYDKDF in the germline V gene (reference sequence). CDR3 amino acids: CATAGNTGELFF. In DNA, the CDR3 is TGTGCCACCGCAGGGAACACCGGGGAGCTGTTTTTT.

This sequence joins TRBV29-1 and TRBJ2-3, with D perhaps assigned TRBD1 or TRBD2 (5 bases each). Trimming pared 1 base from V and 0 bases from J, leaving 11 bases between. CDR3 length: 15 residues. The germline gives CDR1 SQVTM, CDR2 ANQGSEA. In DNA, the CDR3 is TGCAGCGTTGAAGGTGAGGGACGTAGCACAGATACGCAGTATTTT. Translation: CSVEGEGRSTDTQYF.

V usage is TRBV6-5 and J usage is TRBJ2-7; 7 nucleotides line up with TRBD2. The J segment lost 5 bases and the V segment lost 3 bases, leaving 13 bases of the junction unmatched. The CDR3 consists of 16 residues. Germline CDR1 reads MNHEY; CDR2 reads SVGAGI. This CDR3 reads CASSYRAGTIHHEQYF. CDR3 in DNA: TGTGCCAGCAGTTATCGGGCCGGGACTATACACCACGAGCAGTACTTC.

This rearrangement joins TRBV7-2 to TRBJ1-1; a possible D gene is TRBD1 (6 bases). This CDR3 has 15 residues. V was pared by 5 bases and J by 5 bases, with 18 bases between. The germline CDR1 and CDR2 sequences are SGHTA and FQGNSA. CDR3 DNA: TGTGCCAGCAGCGTTGGACAGCCCGGGCGGACTGAAGCTTTCTTT. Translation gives CASSVGQPGRTEAFF.

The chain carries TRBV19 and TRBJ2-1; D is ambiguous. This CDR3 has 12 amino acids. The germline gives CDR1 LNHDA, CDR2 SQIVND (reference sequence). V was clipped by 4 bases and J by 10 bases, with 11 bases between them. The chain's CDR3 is CASSTTPWEQFF. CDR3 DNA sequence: TGTGCCAGTAGTACCACCCCTTGGGAGCAGTTCTTC.

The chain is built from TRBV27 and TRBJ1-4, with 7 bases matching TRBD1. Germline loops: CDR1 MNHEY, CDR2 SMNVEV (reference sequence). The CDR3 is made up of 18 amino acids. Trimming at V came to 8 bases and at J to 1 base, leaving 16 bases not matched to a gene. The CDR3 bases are TGTGCCAGCTTGGGGCCAGGGGGAGTTGGGAGAACTAATGAAAAACTGTTTTTT. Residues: CASLGPGGVGRTNEKLFF.